The rows below give T cell receptor beta chains drawn from one sample of a study of siplizumab effects on memory and regulatory T cells. The data were produced by immunoSEQ multiplex PCR, yet TCRdb's version contains in-frame clones alone and is incomplete. The data hold 75,000 to 100,000 clones, with 94% observed a single time. The sequenced material came from non-Treg CD4+ T cells sorted from blood. Every receptor here comes from a human donor in good health. The conserved cysteine and the conserved F or W are not part of the CDR3 here. The size of a clone is reported for some rows only, either as once, few or many, or as a class for expanded clones.

clone_size j_call v_call cdr3_aa
. TRBJ1-2 TRBV7-9 ASSLVGGRVSGYT
few TRBJ1-2 TRBV10-2 ASSERTDYGYT
. TRBJ1-2 TRBV29-1 SVDTGYGYT
once TRBJ2-1 TRBV2 ASREQTISGLAEQF
. TRBJ2-5 TRBV25-1 ASSLWRQGEETQY
. TRBJ2-7 TRBV6-5 ASSSPGTGVQY
. TRBJ2-7 TRBV30 AWNRGQGPYEQY
. TRBJ1-2 TRBV10-2 ASTPDSFYGYT
. TRBJ2-2 TRBV7-9 ASSLAVAGANTGELF
. TRBJ1-6 TRBV5-8 ASSLEPGGSPLH
. TRBJ1-2 TRBV11-3 ASSYLAGDRYGYT
. TRBJ1-1 TRBV27 ASSPSGTSEAF
. TRBJ2-6 TRBV14 ASSPSGANVLT
. TRBJ2-3 TRBV19 ASSIVGTAKGTQY
. TRBJ2-1 TRBV12-5 ASGDPASPDNEQF
once TRBJ1-2 TRBV27 ASSLLVAGLNYGYT
. TRBJ1-1 TRBV6-1 ASSVGQGLNTEAF
once TRBJ1-2 TRBV7-2 ASSLVTGGGNYGYT
. TRBJ2-1 TRBV6-5 ASSRVDEQF
. TRBJ2-7 TRBV7-6 ASSLIAGLPYEQY
many TRBJ2-7 TRBV10-1 ASRTSYEQY
once TRBJ2-1 TRBV19 ASRGWVENEQF
. TRBJ2-3 TRBV7-7 ASSTGLASTDTQY
. TRBJ1-2 TRBV11-3 ASSRAQRYGYT
once TRBJ2-7 TRBV5-6 ASSSNSRASGIPYYEQY
medium-sized TRBJ1-6 TRBV18 ASSPTPGANSPLH
. TRBJ1-6 TRBV19 ASSIMGRTEGSPLH
. TRBJ2-2 TRBV7-2 ASSTSRGLASTGELF